The 28 T cell receptor beta chains below come from one sample, sequenced in a study of OX40 agonist ivuxolimab in advanced cancers. TCRdb's copy holds only in-frame clones and misses some; the assay was immunoSEQ multiplex PCR. The sample lists 77,000 or so clones, 92% seen once, with roughly 9.7% in the top ten. Material: CD4+ or CD8+ T cells sorted from blood, obtained in a trial of the OX40 agonist ivuxolimab. All receptors derive from an adult with an advanced solid tumor such as melanoma, head and neck, liver or kidney cancer.

The V gene is TRBV27, the J gene TRBJ2-2; no reliable D call. Trimming removed 5 bases from V and 6 bases from J, with 22 bases in between. The CDR3 consists of 17 residues. CDR1 MNHEY and CDR2 SMNVEV come from the germline V gene (reference sequence). For the CDR3, the DNA is TGTGCCAGCAGTCCCCGTCGGGCAGTCGGCATCCCCGGGGAGCTGTTTTTT. This sequence encodes CASSPRRAVGIPGELFF.

CDR3 amino acids: CASSELQGAFYEQYF. In DNA, the CDR3 is TGTGCCAGCAGTGAATTACAGGGGGCTTTCTACGAGCAGTACTTC. The chain recombines TRBV6-1 with TRBJ2-7; 9 nucleotides agree with TRBD1. Losses at the gene ends were 2 bases for V and 3 bases for J; bases not matched to a gene: 5. The CDR3 covers 15 residues. Per the germline V gene, CDR1 is MNHNS and CDR2 is SASEGT.

The rearrangement links TRBV11-2 to TRBJ2-3; D gene uncertain. Trimming stripped 2 bases from V and 3 bases from J, with 0 bases between. The CDR3 has 11 amino acids. Germline V CDR1 and CDR2: SGHAT, FQNNGV. The CDR3 is CASSLTDTQYF. In DNA, the CDR3 is TGTGCCAGCAGCTTAACAGATACGCAGTATTTT.

This clone was counted a single time. The chain joins TRBV6-4 to TRBJ1-1; D gene unclear. Trimming removed 3 bases from V and 1 base from J, with 12 bases in between. The CDR3 consists of 15 residues. Per the germline V gene, CDR1 is MRHNA and CDR2 is SNTAGT. The CDR3 sequence: CASSEKNYPNTEAFF. The CDR3 DNA follows: TGTGCCAGCAGTGAGAAGAATTACCCGAACACTGAAGCTTTCTTT.

The V call is TRBV19, the J call TRBJ1-1; 9 nucleotides agree with TRBD1. The CDR3 contains 16 residues. In germline, CDR1 is LNHDA, CDR2 SQIVND (reference sequence). J lost 0 bases, V lost 4 bases, and 6 bases had no gene match. In nucleotides, the CDR3 is TGTGCCAGTAGTACCCGCGACAGGGGGATGAACACTGAAGCTTTCTTT. It yields the protein CASSTRDRGMNTEAFF.

Details on this clone: A junction end diverges from the germline sequence, so it may reflect a read error. The chain links TRBV2 to TRBJ2-3; D is unresolved. This CDR3 spans 11 amino acids. Per germline, CDR1 SNHLY and CDR2 FYNNEI. The CDR3: CGSRLRQTQYF. The CDR3 coding sequence is TGTGGCAGCAGGCTCCGCCAGACGCAGTATTTT. Full variable domain (outside the CDR3, taken from reference TRBV2 and TRBJ2-3): EPEVTQTPSHQVTQMGQEVILRCVPISNHLYFYWYRQILGQKVEFLVSFYNNEISEKSEIFDDQFSVERPDGSNFTLKIRSTKLEDSAMYFCGSRLRQTQYFGPGTRLTVL.

The chain employs TRBV27 and TRBJ2-7; 8 nucleotides align to TRBD2. Germline values: CDR1 MNHEY, CDR2 SMNVEV (reference sequence). Trimming at V came to 5 bases and at J to 4 bases, leaving 13 bases not matched to a gene. This CDR3 is built from 16 residues. As DNA, the CDR3 is TGTGCCAGCAGTCCCGTTGCGGGGGGTATGACTTACGAGCAGTACTTC. Translation gives CASSPVAGGMTYEQYF.

J is TRBJ1-1 and V is TRBV9; D is uncertain. Trimming stripped 4 bases from V and 1 base from J, with 11 bases between. Germline CDR1 SGDLS, CDR2 YYNGEE. The CDR3 spans 14 residues. The CDR3 nucleotides read TGTGCCAGCAGCCCCTCCGGAGGGAACACTGAAGCTTTCTTT. Translation: CASSPSGGNTEAFF.

This clone was picked up one time. The chain links TRBV4-3 to TRBJ2-1; tentatively, D is TRBD2 (5 bases). The CDR3 length is 14 residues. Germline V CDR1 and CDR2: LGHNA, YSLEER. V lost 4 bases to trimming and J lost 5 bases, with 12 bases between them. The CDR3 loop reads CASSRSLLDNEQFF. The CDR3, as DNA: TGCGCCAGCAGCCGCTCCCTACTAGACAATGAGCAGTTCTTC.

The chain has TRBV13 and TRBJ2-7, with D possibly being TRBD1 (6 bases). CDR3 size: 13 residues. Germline CDR1 is PRHDT and CDR2 is FYEKMQ (reference sequence). V was shortened by 5 bases and J by 8 bases, with 16 bases between the two germline ends. This CDR3 is CASSRRDTLQQYF. The CDR3 DNA is TGTGCCAGCAGCCGCCGGGACACCCTCCAGCAGTACTTC.

J is TRBJ2-1 and V is TRBV9, with TRBD2 identical over 11 bases. Trimming removed 3 bases from V and 9 bases from J; junction bases left unmatched: 8. This CDR3 comprises 15 residues. The germline CDR1 and CDR2 sequences are SGDLS and YYNGEE. CDR3 loop: CASSGSGGAWLEQFF. The CDR3 DNA reads TGTGCCAGCAGCGGTAGCGGGGGGGCTTGGCTTGAGCAGTTCTTC.

The chain couples TRBV7-3 to TRBJ2-1; tentatively, D is TRBD1 or TRBD2 (5 bases each). The ends were cut back, 2 bases at V and 0 bases at J, with 8 bases in the middle. This CDR3 comprises 15 residues. Germline CDR1 reads SGHTA; CDR2 reads FQGTGA. CDR3 sequence (DNA): TGTGCCAGCAGCTTATGGGACGACTCCTACAATGAGCAGTTCTTC. The encoded protein is CASSLWDDSYNEQFF.

The V gene is TRBV4-1, the J gene TRBJ2-7; 8 bases map to TRBD1. Germline CDR1 and CDR2: MGHRA and YSYEKL. V lost 1 base and J lost 5; bases outside the gene matches: 7. CDR3 size: 15 residues. The CDR3 coding sequence is TGCGCCAGCAGCCAAGGGGTAGGACAGGGTGACGAGCAGTACTTC. It codes for CASSQGVGQGDEQYF.

The chain is built from TRBV5-4 and TRBJ2-2; D remains ambiguous. The CDR3 has 12 amino acids. V dropped 1 base and J dropped 6 bases, with 4 bases sitting between them. Per the germline V gene, CDR1 is SGHNT and CDR2 is YYREEE (reference sequence). As DNA, the CDR3 is TGTGCCAGCAGCTTGTGGCCCGGGGAGCTGTTTTTT. Its protein product is CASSLWPGELFF.

V is TRBV19 and J is TRBJ1-4; D perhaps matches TRBD1 (5 bases). Deletions cut 1 base from V and 8 bases from J, with 14 bases between. The CDR3 loop spans 15 amino acids. Germline V lookup: CDR1 LNHDA, CDR2 SQIVND (reference sequence). In DNA, the CDR3 is TGTGCCAGTAGTATAGTAGGAGGGGAAAACGAAAAACTGTTTTTT. It translates to CASSIVGGENEKLFF.

This clone was counted a few times. This chain joins TRBV6-4 and TRBJ1-5; D gene ambiguous. The V end was cut by 2 bases, the J end by 6 bases, with 8 bases between. The CDR3 has 13 amino acids. Germline-derived CDR1 and CDR2 are MRHNA and SNTAGT. The CDR3 coding sequence is TGTGCCAGCAGTGACGTGGCCGGTCAGCCCCAGCATTTT. Translated, it gives CASSDVAGQPQHF.

Details on this clone: The same CDR3 also results from other DNA sequences found in this sample. This rearrangement joins TRBV19 to TRBJ2-2; no clear D. V gave up 1 base and J gave up 6 bases, with 6 bases separating them. Germline lookup yields CDR1 LNHDA and CDR2 SQIVND (reference sequence). The length of the CDR3 is 13 residues. The CDR3 protein is CASSIGGAGELFF. As DNA, the CDR3 is TGTGCCAGTAGTATAGGGGGTGCCGGGGAGCTGTTTTTT.

The V gene is TRBV19, the J gene TRBJ2-7; possibly TRBD2 for D (5 bases). The CDR3 consists of 12 residues. Germline CDR1 reads LNHDA; CDR2 reads SQIVND (reference sequence). V dropped 4 bases and J dropped 6 bases, with 10 bases sitting between them. DNA for the CDR3: TGTGCCAGTAGTAGCAACGGGGTCGAGCAGTACTTC. This encodes CASSSNGVEQYF.

The V and J genes are TRBV7-8 and TRBJ1-2, with TRBD1 as a possible D gene (5 bases). Germline loops: CDR1 SGHVS, CDR2 FQNEAQ. V lost 3 bases, J lost 5 bases, and 10 bases lay in between. The CDR3 is 13 amino acids. The DNA of the CDR3 is TGTGCCAGCAGCTTGGGAGAGGGGTATGGCTACACCTTC. Translated, it gives CASSLGEGYGYTF.

J is TRBJ2-1 and V is TRBV27; TRBD1 agrees at 10 bases. The CDR3 contains 14 residues. Germline V gene lookup returns CDR1 MNHEY and CDR2 SMNVEV (reference sequence). The J segment lost 7 bases and the V segment lost 7 bases, leaving 7 bases of the junction unmatched. The CDR3 reads CASTPGQGWNEQFF. In nucleotides, the CDR3 is TGTGCCAGCACCCCGGGACAGGGGTGGAATGAGCAGTTCTTC.

This chain uses TRBV5-1 with TRBJ1-1, with D maybe TRBD1 (6 bases). The V end lost 4 bases, the J end lost 3 bases, and 25 bases lay between the germline ends. The germline V gene has CDR1 SGHRS and CDR2 YFSETQ. The CDR3 is 18 amino acids. Here the CDR3 reads CASSLTLGQASSHTEAFF. The CDR3 DNA reads as TGCGCCAGCAGCCTCACATTGGGACAAGCCTCCAGCCACACTGAAGCTTTCTTT.

This clone was seen only once. This sequence joins TRBV5-8 and TRBJ1-3, with D hard to call. V gave up 3 bases and J gave up 2 bases, with 12 bases separating them. The CDR3 runs to 15 residues. Per the germline V gene, CDR1 is SGHTS and CDR2 is YDEGEE. Here the CDR3 reads CASSSSQVPGNTIYF. The CDR3 nucleotides read TGTGCCAGCAGCTCGTCGCAAGTTCCTGGAAACACCATATATTTT.

The chain carries TRBV6-1 and TRBJ1-6, with a weak D call TRBD1 (5 bases). Germline CDR1 is MNHNS and CDR2 is SASEGT. The V end lost 2 bases, the J end lost 4 bases, and 9 bases lay between the germline ends. The CDR3 has 15 amino acids. The CDR3 loop reads CASSELDSYNSPLHF. CDR3 sequence (DNA): TGTGCCAGCAGTGAACTCGACAGTTATAATTCACCCCTCCACTTT.

The rearrangement joins TRBV19 to TRBJ1-5, with D unclear. This CDR3 has 17 amino acids. Germline CDR1 and CDR2: LNHDA and SQIVND (reference sequence). Trimming removed 5 bases at V and 2 bases at J, with 19 bases between. As DNA, the CDR3 is TGTGCCAGTAGTGCCACCGCCCCAACTAGAGGCAATCAGCCCCAGCATTTT. Translation gives CASSATAPTRGNQPQHF.

The rearrangement joins TRBV6-4 to TRBJ2-2; D remains unclear. The V gene lost 5 bases and the J gene lost 1 base, with 5 bases spanning the gap. This CDR3 region has 13 residues. The germline V gene has CDR1 MRHNA and CDR2 SNTAGT. The CDR3 sequence: CASSPGNTGELFF. In DNA, the CDR3 is TGTGCCAGCAGTCCAGGGAACACCGGGGAGCTGTTTTTT.

The chain recombines TRBV7-6 with TRBJ2-7, with D possibly matching TRBD2 (6 bases). V was cut by 4 bases and J by 7 bases, with 14 bases left in between. Germline V gives CDR1 SGHVS, CDR2 FNYEAQ. This CDR3 is built from 13 residues. The CDR3 here is CASSSGIRGEQYF. CDR3 in DNA: TGTGCCAGCAGCTCCGGGATCCGGGGGGAGCAGTACTTC. Filled out from reference TRBV7-6 and TRBJ2-7, the complete variable domain reads GAGVSQSPRYKVTKRGQDVALRCDPISGHVSLYWYRQALGQGPEFLTYFNYEAQQDKSGLPNDRFSAERPEGSISTLTIQRTEQRDSAMYRCASSSGIRGEQYFGPGTRLTVT.

The table lists this clone with a count of one. The gene calls are TRBV5-1 and TRBJ2-3, with no clear D. This CDR3 contains 14 residues. Germline V gene data show CDR1 as SGHRS and CDR2 as YFSETQ. Deletions cut 4 bases from V and 6 bases from J, with 15 bases between. CDR3 sequence: CASSPLSGWDTQYF. CDR3 in DNA: TGCGCCAGCAGCCCCCTATCAGGTTGGGATACGCAGTATTTT.

With respect to this clone: Other DNA sequences from this sample encode an identical CDR3 as well. The chain combines TRBV7-9 with TRBJ2-7, with a tentative D call TRBD1 (6 bases). This CDR3 is 13 amino acids long. V lost 0 bases, J lost 5 bases, and 8 bases lay in between. Germline V CDR1 and CDR2: SEHNR, FQNEAQ (reference sequence). The chain's CDR3 is CASSLAGADEQYF. CDR3 nucleotide sequence: TGTGCCAGCAGCTTAGCGGGGGCCGACGAGCAGTACTTC. Supplemented by reference TRBV7-9 and TRBJ2-7, the full variable domain reads DTGVSQNPRHKITKRGQNVTFRCDPISEHNRLYWYRQTLGQGPEFLTYFQNEAQLEKSRLLSDRFSAERPKGSFSTLEIQRTEQGDSAMYLCASSLAGADEQYFGPGTRLTVT.